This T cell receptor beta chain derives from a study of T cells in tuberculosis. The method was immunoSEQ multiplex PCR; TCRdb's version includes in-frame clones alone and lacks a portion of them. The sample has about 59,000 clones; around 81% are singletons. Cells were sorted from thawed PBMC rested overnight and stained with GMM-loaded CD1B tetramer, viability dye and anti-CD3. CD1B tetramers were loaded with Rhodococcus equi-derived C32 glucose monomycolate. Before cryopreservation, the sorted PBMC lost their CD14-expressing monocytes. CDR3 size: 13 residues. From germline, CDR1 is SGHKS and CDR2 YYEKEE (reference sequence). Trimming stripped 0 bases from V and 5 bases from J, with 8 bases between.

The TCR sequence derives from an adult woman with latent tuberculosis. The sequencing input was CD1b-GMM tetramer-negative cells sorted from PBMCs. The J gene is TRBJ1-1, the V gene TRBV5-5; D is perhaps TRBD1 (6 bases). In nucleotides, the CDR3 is TGTGCCAGCAGCTTGGCAGGGGATACTGAAGCTTTCTTT. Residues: CASSLAGDTEAFF.